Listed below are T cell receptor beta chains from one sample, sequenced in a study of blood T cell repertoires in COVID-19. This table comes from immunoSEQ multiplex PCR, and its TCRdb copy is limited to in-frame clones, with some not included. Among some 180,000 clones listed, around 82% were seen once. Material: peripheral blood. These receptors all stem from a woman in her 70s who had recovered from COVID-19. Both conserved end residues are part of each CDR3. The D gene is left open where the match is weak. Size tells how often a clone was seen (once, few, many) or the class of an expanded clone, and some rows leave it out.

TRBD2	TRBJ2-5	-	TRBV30	TGTGCCTGGGGTGGGGGACTAGCGGGGGGTGTGGAGACCCAGTACTTC	CAWGGGLAGGVETQYF
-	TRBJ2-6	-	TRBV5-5	TGTGCCAGCAGCTTGGTTCCACCCAGCTCTGGGGCCAACGTCCTGACTTTC	CASSLVPPSSGANVLTF
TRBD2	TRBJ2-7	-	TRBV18	TGTGCCAGCTCACCCCGGGGGGCGGGAGGAAACTACGAGCAGTACTTC	CASSPRGAGGNYEQYF
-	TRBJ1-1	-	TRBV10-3	TGTGCCATCAGTGAGGAACCCGGGGGAAACACTGAAGCTTTCTTT	CAISEEPGGNTEAFF
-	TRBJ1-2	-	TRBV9	TGTGCCAGCACCCGGCAGGTTCATGGCTACACCTTC	CASTRQVHGYTF
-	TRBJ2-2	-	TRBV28	TGTGCCAGCAGTCCGATTAGTCCCGGGGGCACCGGGGAGCTGTTTTTT	CASSPISPGGTGELFF
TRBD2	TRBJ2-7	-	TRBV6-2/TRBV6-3	TGTGCCAGCAGCCTCGGGGGGACGCAATCCTACGAGCAGTACTTC	CASSLGGTQSYEQYF
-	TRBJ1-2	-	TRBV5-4	TGTGCCAGCAGCTTGGCCGGCGGGACCGGGGACTATGGCTACACCTTC	CASSLAGGTGDYGYTF
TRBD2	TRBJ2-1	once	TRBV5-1	TGCGCCAGCAGCTTCGGACTAGCGGGGGCGTACAATGAGCAGTTCTTC	CASSFGLAGAYNEQFF
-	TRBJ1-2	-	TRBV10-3	TGTGCCATCAGTGGGTTGGAGTTCGGCTATGGCTACACCTTC	CAISGLEFGYGYTF
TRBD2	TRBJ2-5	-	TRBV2	TGTGCCAGCAGTGTTTCCTGGGCTAGCGGGAGTCGGGAGGCAGAGACCCAGTACTTC	CASSVSWASGSREAETQYF
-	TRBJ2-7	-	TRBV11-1	TGTGCCAGCAGCTCCCCAGGCGGGACGAACTACGAGCAGTACTTC	CASSSPGGTNYEQYF
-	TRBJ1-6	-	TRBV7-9	TGTGCCAGCAGGGGCCGGGCCCAGGGGAGTTCACCCCTCCACTTT	CASRGRAQGSSPLHF
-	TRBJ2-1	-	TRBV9	TGTGCCAGCAGCGCCCAAGGGGCAGGGAATGAGCAGTTCTTC	CASSAQGAGNEQFF
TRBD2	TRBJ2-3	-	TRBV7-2	TGTGCCAGCAGCTTAAGGGGAGGGAGCACAGATACGCAGTATTTT	CASSLRGGSTDTQYF
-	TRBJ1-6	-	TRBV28	TGTGCCAGCACCGGGCCCCCGCGGGGCTCCTATAATTCACCCCTCCACTTT	CASTGPPRGSYNSPLHF
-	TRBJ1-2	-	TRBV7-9	TGTGCCAGCAGCTCCAATTGGGGAGATGTCTATGGCTACACCTTC	CASSSNWGDVYGYTF
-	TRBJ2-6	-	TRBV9	TGTGCCAGCAGCGTAGGTTCGGACAGCGGATCCTCTGGGGCCAACGTCCTGACTTTC	CASSVGSDSGSSGANVLTF
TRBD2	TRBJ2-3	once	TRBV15	TGTGCCACCAGCAGGCCCTCCGGGGGGGTGGGAGATACGCAGTATTTT	CATSRPSGGVGDTQYF
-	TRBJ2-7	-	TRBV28	TGTGCCAGCAGCGCCCATAACAGCGGCGAGCAGTACTTC	CASSAHNSGEQYF
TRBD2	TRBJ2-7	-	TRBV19	TGTGCCAGTAGCCCCCTAGCGGAAGAGGGCGAGCAGTACTTC	CASSPLAEEGEQYF
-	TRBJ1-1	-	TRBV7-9	TGTGCCAGCAGCTTAGGGGCGAACACTGAAGCTTTCTTT	CASSLGANTEAFF
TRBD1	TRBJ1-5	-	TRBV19	TGTGCCAGTACCACACTGGGCAGGGGGCGATGGGGGCAGCCCCAGCATTTT	CASTTLGRGRWGQPQHF
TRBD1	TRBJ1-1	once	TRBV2	TGTGCCAGCAGTGCGGGGACAGGGGCAGCTTTCTTT	CASSAGTGAAFF
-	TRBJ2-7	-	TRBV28	TGTGCCAGCACTCGGCGGACCTACGAGCAGTACTTC	CASTRRTYEQYF
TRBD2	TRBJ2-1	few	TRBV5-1	TGCGCCAGCAGCTTGTCTGGCCTAGCGGGGGCCTACAATGAGCAGTTCTTC	CASSLSGLAGAYNEQFF
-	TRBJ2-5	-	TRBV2	TGTGCCAGCAGTGAACTGGGCAGGGGTGAGACCCAGTACTTC	CASSELGRGETQYF
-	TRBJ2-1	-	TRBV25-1	TGTGCCAGCAGTGCGGGAGTGGAGAATGAGCAGTTCTTC	CASSAGVENEQFF
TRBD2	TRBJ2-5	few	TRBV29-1	TGCAGCGTTGGGCGGGAGACGGGGACCCAGTACTTC	CSVGRETGTQYF
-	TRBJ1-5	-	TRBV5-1	TGCGCCAGCAGCTTGGCCGAGGATCAGCCCCAGCATTTT	CASSLAEDQPQHF
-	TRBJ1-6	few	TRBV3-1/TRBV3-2	TGTGCCAGCAGCCATAGTCCTGGGGGACTCGGATATAATTCACCCCTCCACTTT	CASSHSPGGLGYNSPLHF
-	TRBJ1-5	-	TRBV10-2	TGCGCCAGCAGTGAGTCCCGACAGGCCAATCAGCCCCAGCATTTT	CASSESRQANQPQHF
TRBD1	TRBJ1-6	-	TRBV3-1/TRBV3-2	TGTGCCAGCAGCCCCCGGGACAGGGCCACCAATTCACCCCTCCACTTT	CASSPRDRATNSPLHF
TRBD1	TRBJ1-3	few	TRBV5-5	TGTGCCAGCAGCTCCGGACAGGGAACAAGCTCTGGAAACACCATATATTTT	CASSSGQGTSSGNTIYF
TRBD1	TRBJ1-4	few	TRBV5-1	TGCGCCAGCAGCTCCCCGGGACAGGGTAATGAAAAACTGTTTTTT	CASSSPGQGNEKLFF
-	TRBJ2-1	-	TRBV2	TGTGCCAGCAGCCGGAGCCTGGGTGGAGAGCAGTTCTTC	CASSRSLGGEQFF
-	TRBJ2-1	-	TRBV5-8	TGTGCCAGCAGCAAAACCCGGGGCCCAGGGAGGAATGAGCAGTTCTTC	CASSKTRGPGRNEQFF
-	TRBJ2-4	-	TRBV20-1	TGCAGCGCCAGTGGAGTGGCGGACAAAAACATTCAGTACTTC	CSASGVADKNIQYF
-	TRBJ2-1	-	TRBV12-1	TGTGCCAGCAGCTTTATTCGCGGGGTAAGGGATGAGCAGTTCTTC	CASSFIRGVRDEQFF
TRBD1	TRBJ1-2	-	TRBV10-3	TGTGCCATCAGCGGGACAGGGGGTGATGGCTACACCTTC	CAISGTGGDGYTF
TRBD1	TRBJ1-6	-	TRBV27	TGTGCCAGCAGTTTAAGGCCAGGGGGTAATTCACCCCTCCACTTT	CASSLRPGGNSPLHF
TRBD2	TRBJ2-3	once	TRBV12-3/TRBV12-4	TGTGCCAGCACCCAGACTAGCCCAGATACGCAGTATTTT	CASTQTSPDTQYF
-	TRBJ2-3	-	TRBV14	TGTGCCAGCAGCTCCGCACGGTACGGGGGAACAGATACGCAGTATTTT	CASSSARYGGTDTQYF
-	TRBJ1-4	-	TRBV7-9	TGTGCCAGCAGCTCCGGGTTCCCCTTTGAAAAACTGTTTTTT	CASSSGFPFEKLFF
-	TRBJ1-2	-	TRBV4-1	TGCGCCAGCAGCCCCGACGGGGGGGCTTGGAACTATGGCTACACCTTC	CASSPDGGAWNYGYTF
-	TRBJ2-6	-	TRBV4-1	TGCGCCAGCAGCCGACTCCTATCTGGGGCCAACGTCCTGACTTTC	CASSRLLSGANVLTF
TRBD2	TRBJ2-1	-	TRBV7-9	TGTGCCAGCACCCCCGGGGGGAGCTCCTACAATGAGCAGTTCTTC	CASTPGGSSYNEQFF
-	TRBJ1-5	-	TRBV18	TGTGCCAGCTCACCAAAGGAGGGGACGGATCAGCCCCAGCATTTT	CASSPKEGTDQPQHF
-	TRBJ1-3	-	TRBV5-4	TGTGCCAGCAGCTTGCGGGGGTCGGGAAACACCATATATTTT	CASSLRGSGNTIYF
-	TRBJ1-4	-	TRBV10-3	TGTGCCTCCTCGACGGGAAATAATGAAAAACTGTTTTTT	CASSTGNNEKLFF
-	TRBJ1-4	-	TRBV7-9	TGTGCCGTGGCGGGGCAACCCAATGAAAAACTGTTTTTT	CAVAGQPNEKLFF